These 26 T cell receptor beta chains share one sample of origin, sequenced in a study of shared clonotypes between healthy human individuals. Measured with immunoSEQ multiplex PCR; TCRdb has only the in-frame clones, and not every one. The profile covers some 1.4 million clones, with roughly 96% appearing a single time and approximately 1.1% taken by the ten largest. Sequenced material: naive CD4+ T cells sorted from blood. As for subset: CD45RA+ positively selected. The receptor source for this set is a man between 25 and 39 years old in good health.

The chain employs TRBV5-1 and TRBJ2-7; no reliable D call. Germline-derived CDR1 and CDR2 are SGHRS and YFSETQ. Trimming stripped 1 base from V and 5 bases from J, with 13 bases between. The CDR3 is 14 residues long. The CDR3 nucleotides are TGCGCCAGCAGCTTGTCCCAGCCCTTGGACGAGCAGTACTTC. Its translation: CASSLSQPLDEQYF.

This chain uses TRBV5-5 with TRBJ1-4; D not certain. The germline CDR1 and CDR2 sequences are SGHKS and YYEKEE (reference sequence). Trimming shortened V by 0 bases and J by 6 bases, and 9 bases separated the two germline ends. This CDR3 is built from 14 residues. CDR3 sequence: CASSLGRPDEKLFF. The CDR3 DNA reads as TGTGCCAGCAGCTTGGGACGTCCGGATGAAAAACTGTTTTTT.

The chain joins TRBV4-3 to TRBJ2-5; D not resolved. The CDR3 extends over 13 amino acids. CDR1 is LGHNA, CDR2 YSLEER, per germline. V was cut by 6 bases and J by 5 bases, with 13 bases left in between. CDR3 sequence (DNA): TGCGCCAGCAGTACTAACAGACGGGAGACCCAGTACTTC. It codes for CASSTNRRETQYF.

The chain joins TRBV6-1 to TRBJ1-1; D is uncertain. CDR1 and CDR2 from the germline V gene are MNHNS and SASEGT. The CDR3 runs to 14 residues. V was trimmed by 4 bases and J by 4 bases, leaving 13 bases between them. CDR3 in DNA: TGTGCCAGCAGTGTAGCCCCCGGTAGCACTGAAGCTTTCTTT. Protein sequence: CASSVAPGSTEAFF.

The chain couples TRBV28 to TRBJ1-1; TRBD1 might be the D (6 bases). The V gene lost 2 bases and the J gene lost 4 bases, with 14 bases spanning the gap. Germline values: CDR1 MDHEN, CDR2 SYDVKM. CDR3 size: 15 residues. This CDR3 is CASSLGGTRITEAFF. CDR3 DNA: TGTGCCAGCAGTTTAGGGGGCACCCGAATCACTGAAGCTTTCTTT.

The chain joins TRBV25-1 to TRBJ2-7, with 9 bases matching TRBD2. With 4 bases clipped from V and 1 base from J, the junction kept 5 bases outside the gene matches. The CDR3 runs to 15 residues. In germline, CDR1 is MGHDK, CDR2 SYGVNS. DNA of the CDR3: TGTGCCAGCAGTGGGGGACTAGCATTTTCCTACGAGCAGTACTTC. Residues: CASSGGLAFSYEQYF.

On this clone: In the same sample, other DNA sequences code for this CDR3. The J gene is TRBJ2-7, the V gene TRBV28, with D uncertain. The CDR3 is made up of 12 amino acids. Germline CDR1 MDHEN, CDR2 SYDVKM. Trimming left V 5 bases short and J 4 bases short, with 9 bases between. The CDR3 sequence: CASSVGPYEQYF. The CDR3 nucleotides are TGTGCCAGCAGTGTCGGACCTTACGAGCAGTACTTC.

The chain joins TRBV5-4 to TRBJ2-2; D may be TRBD1 or TRBD2 (5 bases each). The CDR3 contains 16 residues. Trimming took 6 bases from V and 4 from J, leaving 19 bases between them. In germline, CDR1 is SGHNT, CDR2 YYREEE (reference sequence). The CDR3 DNA is TGTGCCAGCATCCCGGATGTTCTGGGGGTCACCGGGGAGCTGTTTTTT. Translating gives CASIPDVLGVTGELFF.

The CDR3 DNA follows: TGTGCCAGCAGCGTAAGAGGGAGAACCTACAATGAGCAGTTCTTC. Translated: CASSVRGRTYNEQFF. The chain uses TRBV9 and TRBJ2-1; a weak D match, TRBD2 (5 bases). The CDR3 is 15 residues long. Trimming stripped 1 base from V and 2 bases from J, with 10 bases between. Germline V gene sequence: CDR1 SGDLS, CDR2 YYNGEE.

The rearrangement links TRBV6-1 to TRBJ2-7; TRBD1 matches at 7 bases. J gave up 9 bases and V 7 bases, and 12 bases lay outside the gene matches. Germline V gene sequence: CDR1 MNHNS, CDR2 SASEGT. This CDR3 is 13 amino acids long. CDR3 DNA sequence: TGTGCCAGCAAAACGGACAGGTACTTGGGGCAGTACTTC. It yields the protein CASKTDRYLGQYF.

The chain recombines TRBV19 with TRBJ2-3; D may correspond to TRBD1 or TRBD2 (5 bases each). The germline CDR1 and CDR2 sequences are LNHDA and SQIVND (reference sequence). The CDR3 loop spans 14 amino acids. The ends were cut back, 4 bases at V and 2 bases at J, with 10 bases in the middle. In nucleotides, the CDR3 is TGTGCCAGTAGTAGACGGGACCTCACAGATACGCAGTATTTT. Its translation: CASSRRDLTDTQYF. The variable domain in full, completed from reference TRBV19 and TRBJ2-3, reads DGGITQSPKYLFRKEGQNVTLSCEQNLNHDAMYWYRQDPGQGLRLIYYSQIVNDFQKGDIAEGYSVSREKKESFPLTVTSAQKNPTAFYLCASSRRDLTDTQYFGPGTRLTVL.

J is TRBJ2-3 and V is TRBV7-7; D remains ambiguous. The CDR3 has 12 residues. Germline assignment: CDR1 SSHAT and CDR2 FNYEAQ (reference sequence). The V end lost 5 bases, the J end lost 5 bases, and 8 bases lay between the germline ends. The CDR3 nucleotides read TGTGCCAGCAGCCACATTGGAGATACGCAGTATTTT. It translates to CASSHIGDTQYF.

The chain combines TRBV29-1 with TRBJ1-2; TRBD1 is a possible D gene (6 bases). From germline, CDR1 is SQVTM and CDR2 ANQGSEA. The CDR3 has 18 residues. V was trimmed by 5 bases and J by 0 bases, leaving 25 bases between them. For the CDR3, the DNA is TGCAGCGTTCCGGTCCCCCGCCAAACAGGGAGCACTAACTATGGCTACACCTTC. It codes for CSVPVPRQTGSTNYGYTF.

The chain carries TRBV5-1 and TRBJ2-7; 10 nucleotides agree with TRBD2. The V and J ends lost 4 bases and 7 bases, in that order; junction bases with no gene match: 8. The germline V gene encodes CDR1 SGHRS and CDR2 YFSETQ. The CDR3 length is 14 residues. This CDR3 is CASSLTSGAGEQYF. Written as DNA, the CDR3 is TGCGCCAGCAGCCTAACTAGCGGGGCGGGGGAGCAGTACTTC.

The chain uses TRBV7-9 and TRBJ2-4, with TRBD2 matching over 14 bases. The germline gives CDR1 SEHNR, CDR2 FQNEAQ (reference sequence). CDR3 length equals 15 residues. Trimming cost V 5 bases and J 8 bases; bases outside gene matches: 5. The DNA for the CDR3 is TGTGCCAGCAGCCGGACTAGCGGGAGGTTAGACATTCAGTACTTC. Protein product: CASSRTSGRLDIQYF.

This clone was detected once. The chain has TRBV9 and TRBJ2-4; 7 nucleotides agree with TRBD2. With 0 bases clipped from V and 3 bases from J, the junction kept 15 bases outside the gene matches. CDR1 and CDR2 (germline): SGDLS, YYNGEE. The CDR3 has 19 amino acids. The CDR3 protein is CASSVAASGSEYGKNIQYF. CDR3 DNA: TGTGCCAGCAGCGTAGCGGCTAGCGGTTCGGAATATGGCAAAAACATTCAGTACTTC.

The genes are TRBV7-6 and TRBJ2-4; 9 bases agree with TRBD2. The germline CDR1 and CDR2 sequences are SGHVS and FNYEAQ. There are 15 residues in the CDR3. J lost 7 bases, V lost 5 bases, and 9 bases had no gene match. The CDR3 reads CASSRTSGPSNIQYF. The CDR3 DNA follows: TGTGCCAGCAGCCGAACTAGCGGGCCGTCTAACATTCAGTACTTC.

The rearrangement links TRBV10-1 to TRBJ2-1; D call uncertain. Looked up from germline, CDR1 is WNHNN and CDR2 is SYGVQD (reference sequence). This CDR3 is built from 17 residues. With 7 bases removed from V and 7 bases from J, the gap between germline ends came to 26 bases. CDR3 bases: TGCGCCAGCACGGGCAGGCTCACCCGTGTTAGGAAGAATGAGCAGTTCTTC. It is translated as CASTGRLTRVRKNEQFF.

This rearrangement joins TRBV29-1 to TRBJ2-7, with D possibly matching TRBD2 (5 bases). Deletions cut 1 base from V and 2 bases from J, with 12 bases between. CDR3 length: 14 amino acids. In germline, CDR1 is SQVTM, CDR2 ANQGSEA. The CDR3 is CSVEVPGSPYEQYF. The DNA for the CDR3 is TGCAGCGTTGAAGTTCCGGGGTCCCCCTACGAGCAGTACTTC.

The chain couples TRBV2 to TRBJ2-1; D unclear. The CDR3 consists of 12 residues. Germline V gene sequence: CDR1 SNHLY, CDR2 FYNNEI. V shed 5 bases and J shed 12 bases, with 14 bases lying between them. The chain's CDR3 is CASSTDSLVQFF. The CDR3 coding sequence is TGTGCCAGCAGTACAGACTCGCTCGTGCAGTTCTTC.

The J gene is TRBJ2-1, the V gene TRBV5-6; 12 nucleotides line up with TRBD1. Trimming removed 3 bases from V and 0 bases from J; junction bases left unmatched: 10. The CDR3 sequence is 19 residues long. CDR1 and CDR2 from the germline V gene are SGHDT and YYEEEE. CDR3 DNA: TGTGCCAGCAGCTCAATGGGGACAGGGGGCATGAGCTCCTACAATGAGCAGTTCTTC. Residues: CASSSMGTGGMSSYNEQFF.

As to this clone: Other DNA sequences of this sample code for an identical CDR3. The chain has TRBV6-1 and TRBJ2-7; D remains unclear. The ends were cut back, 2 bases at V and 3 bases at J, with 2 bases in the middle. The CDR3 runs to 11 residues. Looked up from germline, CDR1 is MNHNS and CDR2 is SASEGT. The CDR3 is CASSEHYEQYF. CDR3 coding DNA: TGTGCCAGCAGTGAACACTACGAGCAGTACTTC.

The chain employs TRBV9 and TRBJ2-7; 9 bases line up with TRBD2. This CDR3 has 15 amino acids. V gave up 5 bases and J gave up 2 bases; unmatched junction bases: 8. In germline, CDR1 is SGDLS, CDR2 YYNGEE. CDR3 loop: CASSFSLAGPYEQYF. The CDR3 coding sequence is TGTGCCAGCAGTTTTAGTCTAGCGGGACCCTACGAGCAGTACTTC.

This chain uses TRBV19 with TRBJ2-1; the D gene is possibly TRBD2 (6 bases). CDR3 size: 15 residues. Trimming left V 6 bases short and J 3 bases short, with 15 bases between. CDR1 LNHDA and CDR2 SQIVND come from the germline V gene (reference sequence). This CDR3 is CASSPSVDFYNEQFF. CDR3 in DNA: TGTGCCAGTAGCCCTAGCGTCGATTTCTACAATGAGCAGTTCTTC.

The V gene is TRBV30, the J gene TRBJ2-1; D ambiguous. The CDR3 contains 13 residues. Germline values: CDR1 GTSNPN, CDR2 SVGIG (reference sequence). Trimming shortened V by 3 bases and J by 8 bases, and 14 bases separated the two germline ends. The CDR3: CAWSLSLHDEQFF. The CDR3 nucleotides are TGTGCCTGGAGCTTATCCCTCCACGATGAGCAGTTCTTC.

The rearrangement joins TRBV18 to TRBJ2-2, with D possibly matching TRBD1 (5 bases). Trimming shortened V by 4 bases and J by 1 base, and 10 bases separated the two germline ends. Germline V gives CDR1 KGHSH, CDR2 LQKENI. CDR3 length equals 15 residues. This CDR3 reads CASSQYQGNTGELFF. In DNA form, the CDR3 reads TGTGCCAGCTCACAATATCAGGGGAACACCGGGGAGCTGTTTTTT.